This entry describes one T cell receptor (beta chain). Profiled with immunoSEQ multiplex PCR; TCRdb holds only in-frame clones, not every one. This table has approximately 72,000 clones, more than 65% appearing once. The CDR3 length is 18 residues. The V gene end was trimmed by 2 bases and the J gene end by 0 bases; junction bases not matched to a gene: 6. Germline lookup yields CDR1 ENHRY and CDR2 SYGVKD. This record comes from a study of OX40 agonist ivuxolimab in advanced cancers. Study-level background: The dose of intravenous ivuxolimab that patients received every 2 weeks ranged from 0.01 to 10 mg/kg. Each dose-escalation patient presented with hepatocellular carcinoma, melanoma, renal cell or head and neck cancer.

The V call is TRBV10-3, the J call TRBJ2-4; 11 bases map to TRBD2. Sequencing was performed on CD4+ or CD8+ T cells sorted from blood, taken in a trial of the OX40 agonist ivuxolimab. This receptor was obtained from an adult with an advanced solid tumor such as melanoma, head and neck, liver or kidney cancer. In DNA, the CDR3 is TGTGCCATCAGTGAGACTAGCGGGAGCGGCTTAGCCAAAAACATTCAGTACTTC. It translates to CAISETSGSGLAKNIQYF.